This TCR beta chain emerged from a study of T-cell reconstitution after alpha-beta-depleted transplantation in children. This clonotype was seen a handful of times. The TCRbeta library was prepared with unique molecular identifiers. TCRdb re-called the PCR reads through MiXCR, storing one row per CDR3 protein. The table includes around 360,000 distinct CDR3 sequences, about 9.4% detected once. The germline gives CDR1 DFQATT, CDR2 SNEGSKA (reference sequence). The CDR3 is made up of 13 amino acids. The V segment lost 6 bases and the J segment 7 bases; nucleotides outside the gene matches: 9. The V and J genes are TRBV20-1 and TRBJ2-1; 7 positions match TRBD2. This clonotype was sampled from a human donor who donated a stem cell graft to a child with acute lymphoblastic leukemia. The material sequenced was PBMCs from the stem cell graft donor, taken from the stem cell graft. CDR3 sequence: CSAPGLGVNEQFF. CDR3 nucleotides: TGCAGTGCCCCTGGACTAGGAGTTAATGAGCAGTTCTTC.